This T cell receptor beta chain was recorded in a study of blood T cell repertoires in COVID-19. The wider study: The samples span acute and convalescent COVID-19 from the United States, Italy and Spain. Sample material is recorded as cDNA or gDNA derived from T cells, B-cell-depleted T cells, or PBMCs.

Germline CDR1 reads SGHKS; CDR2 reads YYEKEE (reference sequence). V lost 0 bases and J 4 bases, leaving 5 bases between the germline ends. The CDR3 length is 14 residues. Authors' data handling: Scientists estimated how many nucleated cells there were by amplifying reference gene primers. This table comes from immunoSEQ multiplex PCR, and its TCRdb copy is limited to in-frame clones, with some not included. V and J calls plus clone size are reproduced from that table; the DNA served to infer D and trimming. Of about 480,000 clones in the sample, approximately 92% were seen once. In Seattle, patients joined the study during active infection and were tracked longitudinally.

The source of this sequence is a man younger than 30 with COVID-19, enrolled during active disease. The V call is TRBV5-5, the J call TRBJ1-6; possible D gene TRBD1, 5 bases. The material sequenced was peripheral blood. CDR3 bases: TGTGCCAGCAGCTTGGCAGGGTATAATTCACCCCTCCACTTT. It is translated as CASSLAGYNSPLHF.